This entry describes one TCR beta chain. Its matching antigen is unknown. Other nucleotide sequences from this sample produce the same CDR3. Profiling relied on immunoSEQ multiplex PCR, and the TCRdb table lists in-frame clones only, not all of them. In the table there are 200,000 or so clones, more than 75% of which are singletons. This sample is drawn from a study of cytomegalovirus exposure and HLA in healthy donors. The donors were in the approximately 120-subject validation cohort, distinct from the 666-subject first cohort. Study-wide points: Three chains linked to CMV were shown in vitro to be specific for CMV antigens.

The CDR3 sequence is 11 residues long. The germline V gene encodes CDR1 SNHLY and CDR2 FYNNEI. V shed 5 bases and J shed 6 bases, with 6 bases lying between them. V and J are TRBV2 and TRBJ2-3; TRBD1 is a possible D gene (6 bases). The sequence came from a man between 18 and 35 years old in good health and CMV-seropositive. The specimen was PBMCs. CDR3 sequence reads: CASSQGDTQYF. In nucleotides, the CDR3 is TGTGCCAGCAGTCAGGGGGATACGCAGTATTTT.